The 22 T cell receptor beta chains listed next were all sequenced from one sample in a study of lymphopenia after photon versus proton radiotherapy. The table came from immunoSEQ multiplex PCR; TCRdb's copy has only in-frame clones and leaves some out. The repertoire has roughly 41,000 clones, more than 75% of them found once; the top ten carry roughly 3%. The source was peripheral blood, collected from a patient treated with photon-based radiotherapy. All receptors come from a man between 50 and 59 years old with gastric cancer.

CDR3 amino acids: CASSLEGTAYEQYF. The DNA for the CDR3 is TGTGCCAGCAGCTTAGAAGGGACAGCCTACGAGCAGTACTTC. The rearrangement joins TRBV7-9 to TRBJ2-7; TRBD1 matches at 7 bases. The CDR3 contains 14 residues. Trimming removed 1 base from V and 2 bases from J; junction bases left unmatched: 2. CDR1 and CDR2 (germline): SEHNR, FQNEAQ (reference sequence).

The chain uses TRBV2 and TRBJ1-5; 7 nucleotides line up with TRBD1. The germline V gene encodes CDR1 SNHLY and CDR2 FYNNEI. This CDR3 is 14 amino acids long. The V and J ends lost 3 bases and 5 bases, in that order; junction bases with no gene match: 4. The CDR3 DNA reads TGTGCCAGCAGTGACAGGGGGTTCGATCAGCCCCAGCATTTT. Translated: CASSDRGFDQPQHF.

CDR3 nucleotide sequence: TGTGCCAGCAGCTTAGTAGCGGGGCCCTACAATGAGCAGTTCTTC. Its translation: CASSLVAGPYNEQFF. The chain has TRBV7-2 and TRBJ2-1, with 8 bases that match TRBD2. The length of the CDR3 is 15 residues. J lost 2 bases, V lost 1 base, and 1 base had no gene match. Germline CDR1 reads SGHTA; CDR2 reads FQGNSA.

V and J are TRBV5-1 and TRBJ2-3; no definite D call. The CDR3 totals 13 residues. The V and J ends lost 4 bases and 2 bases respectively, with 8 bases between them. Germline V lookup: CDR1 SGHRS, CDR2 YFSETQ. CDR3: CASSPRTTDTQYF. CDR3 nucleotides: TGCGCCAGCAGCCCCCGGACCACAGATACGCAGTATTTT.

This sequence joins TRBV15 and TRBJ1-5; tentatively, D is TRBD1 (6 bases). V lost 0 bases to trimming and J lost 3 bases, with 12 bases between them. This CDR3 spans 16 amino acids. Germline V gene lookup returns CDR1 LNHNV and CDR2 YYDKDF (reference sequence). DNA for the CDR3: TGTGCCACCAGCAGAGATGGCAGGGGCCTCAATCAGCCCCAGCATTTT. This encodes CATSRDGRGLNQPQHF. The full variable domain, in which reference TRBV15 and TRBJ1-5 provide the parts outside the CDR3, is DAMVIQNPRYQVTQFGKPVTLSCSQTLNHNVMYWYQQKSSQAPKLLFHYYDKDFNNEADTPDNFQSRRPNTSFCFLDIRSPGLGDTAMYLCATSRDGRGLNQPQHFGDGTRLSIL.

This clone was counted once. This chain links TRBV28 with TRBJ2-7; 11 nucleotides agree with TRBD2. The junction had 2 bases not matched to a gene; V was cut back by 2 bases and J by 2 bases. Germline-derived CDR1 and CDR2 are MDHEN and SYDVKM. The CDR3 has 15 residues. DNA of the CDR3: TGTGCCAGCAGTTTAAGACTAGCGGGAACCTACGAGCAGTACTTC. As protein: CASSLRLAGTYEQYF.

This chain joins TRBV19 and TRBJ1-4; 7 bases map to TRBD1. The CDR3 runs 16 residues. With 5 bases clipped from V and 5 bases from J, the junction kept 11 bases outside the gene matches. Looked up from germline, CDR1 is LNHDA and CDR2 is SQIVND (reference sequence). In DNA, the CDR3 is TGTGCCAGTAGTGTCCGCGTGACAGGGTTCAATGAAAAACTGTTTTTT. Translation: CASSVRVTGFNEKLFF. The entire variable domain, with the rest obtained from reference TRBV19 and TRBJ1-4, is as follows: DGGITQSPKYLFRKEGQNVTLSCEQNLNHDAMYWYRQDPGQGLRLIYYSQIVNDFQKGDIAEGYSVSREKKESFPLTVTSAQKNPTAFYLCASSVRVTGFNEKLFFGSGTQLSVL.

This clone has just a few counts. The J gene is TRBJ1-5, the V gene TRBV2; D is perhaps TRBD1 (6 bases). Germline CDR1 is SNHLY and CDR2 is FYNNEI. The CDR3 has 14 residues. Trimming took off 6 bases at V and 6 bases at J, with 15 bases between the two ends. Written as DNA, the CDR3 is TGTGCCAGCAGATGGGGGGGCCTCGCTCAGCCCCAGCATTTT. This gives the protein CASRWGGLAQPQHF. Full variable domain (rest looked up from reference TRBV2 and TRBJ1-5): EPEVTQTPSHQVTQMGQEVILRCVPISNHLYFYWYRQILGQKVEFLVSFYNNEISEKSEIFDDQFSVERPDGSNFTLKIRSTKLEDSAMYFCASRWGGLAQPQHFGDGTRLSIL.

The CDR3 reads CASSERRNYEQYF. The CDR3 nucleotides read TGTGCCAGCAGTGAGCGGCGGAACTACGAGCAGTACTTC. The chain combines TRBV2 with TRBJ2-5; D remains unclear. Gene TRBJ2-7 matches the end of the DNA better, so the J call may be wrong. This CDR3 contains 13 residues. Germline V gives CDR1 SNHLY, CDR2 FYNNEI.

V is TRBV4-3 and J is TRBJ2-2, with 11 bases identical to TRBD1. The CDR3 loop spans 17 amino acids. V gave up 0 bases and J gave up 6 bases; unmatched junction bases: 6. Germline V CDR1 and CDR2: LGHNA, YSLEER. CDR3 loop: CASSQDLDRGLSGELFF. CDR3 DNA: TGCGCCAGCAGCCAAGATCTGGACAGGGGGCTCTCCGGGGAGCTGTTTTTT.

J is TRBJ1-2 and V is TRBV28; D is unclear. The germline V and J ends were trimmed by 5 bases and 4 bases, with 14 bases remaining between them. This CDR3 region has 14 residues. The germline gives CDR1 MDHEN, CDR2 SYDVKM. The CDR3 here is CASSLTGLSYGYTF. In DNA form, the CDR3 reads TGTGCCAGCAGTCTCACCGGGTTGAGCTATGGCTACACCTTC.

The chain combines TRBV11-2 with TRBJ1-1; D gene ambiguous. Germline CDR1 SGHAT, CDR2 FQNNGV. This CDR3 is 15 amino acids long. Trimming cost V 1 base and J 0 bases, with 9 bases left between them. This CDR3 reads CASSLVGTLNTEAFF. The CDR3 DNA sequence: TGTGCCAGCAGCTTAGTCGGCACCCTGAACACTGAAGCTTTCTTT. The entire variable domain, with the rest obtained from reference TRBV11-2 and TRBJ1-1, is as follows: EAGVAQSPRYKIIEKRQSVAFWCNPISGHATLYWYQQILGQGPKLLIQFQNNGVVDDSQLPKDRFSAERLKGVDSTLKIQPAKLEDSAVYLCASSLVGTLNTEAFFGQGTRLTVV.

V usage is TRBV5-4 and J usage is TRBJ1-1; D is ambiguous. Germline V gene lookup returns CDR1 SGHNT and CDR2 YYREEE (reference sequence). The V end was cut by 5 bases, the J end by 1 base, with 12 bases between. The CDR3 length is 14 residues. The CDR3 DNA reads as TGTGCCAGCAGAATGGAGTGGGGGAACACTGAAGCTTTCTTT. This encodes CASRMEWGNTEAFF.

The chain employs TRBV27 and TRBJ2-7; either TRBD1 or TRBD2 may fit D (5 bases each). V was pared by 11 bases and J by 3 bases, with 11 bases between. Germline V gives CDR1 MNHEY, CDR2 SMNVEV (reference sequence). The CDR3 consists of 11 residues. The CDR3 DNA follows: TGTGCCGCCAGAGGGGTCTACGAGCAGTACTTC. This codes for CAARGVYEQYF.

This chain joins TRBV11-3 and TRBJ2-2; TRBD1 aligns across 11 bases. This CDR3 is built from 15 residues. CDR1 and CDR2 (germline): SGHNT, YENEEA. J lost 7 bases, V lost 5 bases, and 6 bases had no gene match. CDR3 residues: CASSIGQGAFGELFF. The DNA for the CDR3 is TGTGCCAGCAGCATCGGACAGGGGGCTTTCGGGGAGCTGTTTTTT. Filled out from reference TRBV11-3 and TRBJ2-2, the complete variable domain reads EAGVVQSPRYKIIEKKQPVAFWCNPISGHNTLYWYLQNLGQGPELLIRYENEEAVDDSQLPKDRFSAERLKGVDSTLKIQPAELGDSAVYLCASSIGQGAFGELFFGEGSRLTVL.

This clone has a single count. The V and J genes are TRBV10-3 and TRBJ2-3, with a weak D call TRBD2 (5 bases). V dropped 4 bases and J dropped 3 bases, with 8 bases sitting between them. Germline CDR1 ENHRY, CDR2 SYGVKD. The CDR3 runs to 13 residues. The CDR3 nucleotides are TGTGCCATCAGTGGTGGGAGTACAGATACGCAGTATTTT. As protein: CAISGGSTDTQYF.

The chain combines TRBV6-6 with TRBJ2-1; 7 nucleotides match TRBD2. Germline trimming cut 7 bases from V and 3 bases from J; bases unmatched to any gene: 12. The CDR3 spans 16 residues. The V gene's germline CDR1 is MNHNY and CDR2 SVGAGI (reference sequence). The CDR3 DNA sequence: TGTGCCAGCACCTCCTACGAGACTAGCATCTACAATGAGCAGTTCTTC. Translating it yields CASTSYETSIYNEQFF.

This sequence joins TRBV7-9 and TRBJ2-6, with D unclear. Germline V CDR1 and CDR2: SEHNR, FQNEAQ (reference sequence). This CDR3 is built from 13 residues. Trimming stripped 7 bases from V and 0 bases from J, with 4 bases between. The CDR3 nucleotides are TGTGCCAGCATCTTCTCTGGGGCCAACGTCCTGACTTTC. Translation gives CASIFSGANVLTF.

The CDR3 is CASSLGTPGNIQYF. The CDR3, as DNA: TGTGCCAGCAGCTTAGGGACTCCGGGGAACATTCAGTACTTC. The gene calls are TRBV7-9 and TRBJ2-4; D possibly corresponds to TRBD2 (5 bases). Germline-derived CDR1 and CDR2 are SEHNR and FQNEAQ (reference sequence). The CDR3 loop spans 14 amino acids. Trimming took off 1 base at V and 7 bases at J, with 11 bases between the two ends.

The CDR3 spells CASSSNPGTPGGYTF. DNA of the CDR3: TGCGCCAGCAGCTCCAATCCCGGGACCCCCGGTGGCTACACCTTC. The V call is TRBV5-1, the J call TRBJ1-2; a weak D match, TRBD1 (5 bases). Germline CDR1 SGHRS, CDR2 YFSETQ. This CDR3 has 15 residues. V lost 3 bases to trimming and J lost 7 bases, with 19 bases between them.

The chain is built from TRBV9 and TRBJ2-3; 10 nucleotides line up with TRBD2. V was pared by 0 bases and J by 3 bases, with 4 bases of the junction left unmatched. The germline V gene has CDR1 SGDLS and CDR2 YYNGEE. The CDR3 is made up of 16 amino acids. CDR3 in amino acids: CASSVVAGGRTDTQYF. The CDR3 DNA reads TGTGCCAGCAGCGTAGTAGCGGGAGGAAGGACAGATACGCAGTATTTT.

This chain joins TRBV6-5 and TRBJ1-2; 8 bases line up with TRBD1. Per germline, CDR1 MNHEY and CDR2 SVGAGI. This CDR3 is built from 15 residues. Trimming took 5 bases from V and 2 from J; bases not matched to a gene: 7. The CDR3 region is CASSPGQGSNYGYTF. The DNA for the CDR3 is TGTGCCAGCAGTCCTGGACAGGGTTCCAACTATGGCTACACCTTC.